The next 29 T cell receptor beta chains were all read from a single sample in a study of CD8 T cells in Susac syndrome. RNA totalling roughly 0.5 to 1 ug underwent reverse transcription with random hexamers. TCRdb analysed the immunoSEQ multiplex PCR reads with MiXCR anew, one entry per CDR3 protein. The sample holds around 80,000 distinct CDR3 sequences, about 93% seen once. Sequenced material: CD8+ T cells from PBMCs. Source of these receptors: a human donor with Susac syndrome.

The gene calls are TRBV4-1 and TRBJ1-3; 7 nucleotides line up with TRBD1. CDR1 MGHRA and CDR2 YSYEKL come from the germline V gene. The CDR3 is 17 amino acids. Trimming took 1 base from V and 8 from J; bases not matched to a gene: 14. This CDR3 is CASSQGGSGRGRHTIYF. CDR3 DNA: TGCGCCAGCAGCCAAGGTGGAAGTGGCAGGGGGAGACACACCATATATTTT.

The chain carries TRBV30 and TRBJ1-6; D is unclear. Trimming removed 4 bases from V and 9 bases from J, with 16 bases in between. CDR1 and CDR2 from the germline V gene are GTSNPN and SVGIG (reference sequence). This CDR3 is built from 14 residues. The CDR3 spells CAWTLGTRGSPLHF. DNA for the CDR3: TGTGCCTGGACCCTGGGAACCCGCGGTTCACCCCTCCACTTT.

V and J are TRBV20-1 and TRBJ2-7, with TRBD1 identical over 8 bases. The CDR3 runs 16 residues. Germline CDR1 reads DFQATT; CDR2 reads SNEGSKA (reference sequence). With V trimmed by 0 bases and J by 1 base, 8 bases remained unmatched. CDR3 sequence reads: CSARDLGQGRSYEQYF. The CDR3 DNA is TGCAGTGCTAGAGATCTCGGACAGGGCCGATCCTACGAGCAGTACTTC.

The chain uses TRBV3-1 and TRBJ2-3; no firm D call. Germline loops: CDR1 LGHDT, CDR2 YNNKEL (reference sequence). Trimming stripped 0 bases from V and 3 bases from J, with 10 bases between. CDR3 size: 15 residues. Here the CDR3 DNA reads TGTGCCAGCAGCCAAGATTGGGTTCGGACAGATACGCAGTATTTT. It translates to CASSQDWVRTDTQYF.

The gene calls are TRBV5-8 and TRBJ2-5, with a tentative D call TRBD2 (7 bases). V gave up 1 base and J gave up 7 bases, with 14 bases separating them. This CDR3 contains 14 residues. Germline V gene data show CDR1 as SGHTS and CDR2 as YDEGEE. Here the CDR3 DNA reads TGTGCCAGCAGCTTGTCGGGGGGCTTCGGGACCCAGTACTTC. This translates into CASSLSGGFGTQYF.

The gene calls are TRBV27 and TRBJ1-2; 7 nucleotides line up with TRBD1. CDR3 length: 15 residues. The germline gives CDR1 MNHEY, CDR2 SMNVEV (reference sequence). Losses at the gene ends were 8 bases for V and 0 bases for J; bases not matched to a gene: 9. CDR3 region: CASGTAFNPNYGYTF. CDR3 coding DNA: TGTGCCAGCGGGACAGCCTTTAACCCTAACTATGGCTACACCTTC.

The V and J genes are TRBV27 and TRBJ2-6; D gene unclear. Germline loops: CDR1 MNHEY, CDR2 SMNVEV (reference sequence). Trimming shortened V by 6 bases and J by 1 base, and 10 bases separated the two germline ends. There are 15 residues in the CDR3. CDR3 region: CASSPFPSGANVLTF. The CDR3 bases are TGTGCCAGCAGCCCCTTCCCTTCTGGGGCCAACGTCCTGACTTTC.

V and J are TRBV12-5 and TRBJ2-3, with D possibly TRBD2 on 5 matching bases. The CDR3 has 14 residues. Germline CDR1 is LGHNT and CDR2 is FRNRAP. Deletions cut 7 bases from V and 5 bases from J, with 16 bases between. Written as DNA, the CDR3 is TGTGCTAGTGAGGCCCCCCGCGGAGGAGATACGCAGTATTTT. This sequence encodes CASEAPRGGDTQYF. Supplemented by reference TRBV12-5 and TRBJ2-3, the full variable domain reads DARVTQTPRHKVTEMGQEVTMRCQPILGHNTVFWYRQTMMQGLELLAYFRNRAPLDDSGMPKDRFSAEMPDATLATLKIQPSEPRDSAVYFCASEAPRGGDTQYFGPGTRLTVL.

This chain joins TRBV19 and TRBJ1-1; D uncertain. V lost 1 base and J lost 6, with 9 bases in between. The length of the CDR3 is 13 residues. The germline gives CDR1 LNHDA, CDR2 SQIVND (reference sequence). In nucleotides, the CDR3 is TGTGCCAGTAGTATAGCAGGAGGGTCTGAAGCTTTCTTT. Translation: CASSIAGGSEAFF.

The chain links TRBV27 to TRBJ2-1, with a weak D call TRBD2 (5 bases). The CDR3 has 15 amino acids. Germline V gene data show CDR1 as MNHEY and CDR2 as SMNVEV (reference sequence). V lost 1 base, J lost 0 bases, and 7 bases lay in between. The CDR3 nucleotides are TGTGCCAGCAGTTTATTCGGGGACTCCTACAATGAGCAGTTCTTC. This translates into CASSLFGDSYNEQFF.

This CDR3 is CASSPRTSGSYNEQFF. CDR3 coding DNA: TGTGCCAGCAGCCCCCGGACTAGCGGGAGTTACAATGAGCAGTTCTTC. V is TRBV4-2 and J is TRBJ2-1, with 13 nucleotides matching TRBD2. V lost 4 bases to trimming and J lost 4 bases; unmatched junction nucleotides: 4. The CDR3 is made up of 16 amino acids. Germline V gene lookup returns CDR1 LGHNA and CDR2 YNFKEQ.

The CDR3 DNA reads as TGCGCCAGCAGCTTGGAGGCTAACACTGAAGCTTTCTTT. It encodes CASSLEANTEAFF. The chain couples TRBV5-1 to TRBJ1-1; D gene unclear. The germline V and J ends were trimmed by 0 bases and 2 bases, with 5 bases remaining between them. The V gene's germline CDR1 is SGHRS and CDR2 YFSETQ. This CDR3 is 13 amino acids long.

The V gene is TRBV20-1, the J gene TRBJ1-2; TRBD1 matches 7 bases. Germline V CDR1 and CDR2: DFQATT, SNEGSKA (reference sequence). The CDR3 extends over 16 amino acids. After removal of 0 bases from V and 0 bases from J, the junction contained 7 bases not matched to a gene. CDR3 region: CSARDEGAEANYGYTF. The CDR3 nucleotides read TGCAGTGCTAGAGATGAGGGGGCCGAAGCTAACTATGGCTACACCTTC.

The J gene is TRBJ2-1, the V gene TRBV5-4; 7 positions agree with TRBD1. This CDR3 spans 15 amino acids. J lost 3 bases, V lost 0 bases, and 3 bases had no gene match. The germline V gene has CDR1 SGHNT and CDR2 YYREEE (reference sequence). CDR3 in amino acids: CASSLEGQSYNEQFF. The CDR3 DNA sequence: TGTGCCAGCAGCTTGGAGGGACAGAGCTACAATGAGCAGTTCTTC. The full variable domain, rest sourced from reference TRBV5-4 and TRBJ2-1, is ETGVTQSPTHLIKTRGQQVTLRCSSQSGHNTVSWYQQALGQGPQFIFQYYREEENGRGNFPPRFSGLQFPNYSSELNVNALELDDSALYLCASSLEGQSYNEQFFGPGTRLTVL.

This clonotype was observed a single time. The chain couples TRBV5-6 to TRBJ2-2; D unresolved. Per the germline V gene, CDR1 is SGHDT and CDR2 is YYEEEE. The CDR3 spans 15 residues. V was cut by 2 bases and J by 1 base, with 9 bases left in between. The CDR3 coding sequence is TGTGCCAGCAGCTTCAGACTCTTGAACACCGGGGAGCTGTTTTTT. It codes for CASSFRLLNTGELFF.

The V and J genes are TRBV28 and TRBJ1-5; D might be TRBD1 (5 bases). V was cut by 5 bases and J by 4 bases, with 9 bases left in between. The CDR3 sequence is 13 residues long. Germline assignment: CDR1 MDHEN and CDR2 SYDVKM. The CDR3 nucleotides are TGTGCCAGCAGTATAGGGGATAATCAGCCCCAGCATTTT. As protein: CASSIGDNQPQHF. Supplemented by reference TRBV28 and TRBJ1-5, the full variable domain reads DVKVTQSSRYLVKRTGEKVFLECVQDMDHENMFWYRQDPGLGLRLIYFSYDVKMKEKGDIPEGYSVSREKKERFSLILESASTNQTSMYLCASSIGDNQPQHFGDGTRLSIL.

The chain is built from TRBV12-3 or TRBV12-4 and TRBJ2-7, with D perhaps TRBD1 or TRBD2 (5 bases each). The CDR3 runs to 14 residues. Trimming took off 5 bases at V and 3 bases at J, with 14 bases between the two ends. The CDR3, as DNA: TGTGCCAGCAGTAGGGACGGACCTCGCTACGAGCAGTACTTC. This sequence encodes CASSRDGPRYEQYF.

V gene TRBV27 combines with J gene TRBJ2-5; D is perhaps TRBD2 (6 bases). Germline V gene lookup returns CDR1 MNHEY and CDR2 SMNVEV (reference sequence). V lost 3 bases and J lost 4, with 12 bases in between. This CDR3 has 14 residues. The CDR3 coding sequence is TGTGCCAGCAGTTTTGGGGGGACGGTAGAGACCCAGTACTTC. Residues: CASSFGGTVETQYF.

CDR3 in amino acids: CASSYSPGPNFYEQYF. The CDR3 nucleotides read TGTGCCAGCAGTTACTCTCCGGGACCGAACTTCTACGAGCAGTACTTC. The chain links TRBV6-2 or TRBV6-3 to TRBJ2-7; D possibly uses TRBD1 or TRBD2 (5 bases each). This CDR3 has 16 amino acids. Trimming pared 0 bases from V and 3 bases from J, leaving 15 bases between. CDR1 and CDR2 from the germline V gene are MNHEY and SVGEGT.

V and J are TRBV5-4 and TRBJ2-5; the D is unclear. There are 14 residues in the CDR3. Germline V gives CDR1 SGHNT, CDR2 YYREEE (reference sequence). V lost 2 bases, J lost 2 bases, and 10 bases lay in between. CDR3: CASSFQVSQETQYF. CDR3 DNA: TGTGCCAGCAGCTTTCAGGTCTCACAAGAGACCCAGTACTTC.

This chain links TRBV6-1 with TRBJ2-5; perhaps TRBD1 as D (6 bases). Germline loops: CDR1 MNHNS, CDR2 SASEGT. The CDR3 spans 14 residues. V gave up 3 bases and J gave up 5 bases, with 13 bases separating them. The CDR3 DNA is TGTGCCAGCAGTGATTTGGGGGCGAGGGAGACCCAGTACTTC. Translating gives CASSDLGARETQYF.

In the case of this clonotype: The limits of the CDR3 on the DNA are not certain, so only TCRdb's listed CDR3 is given. This chain links TRBV5-6 with TRBJ2-7; TRBD2 is taken as the D call from the table, unchecked against the DNA. Termini included, the CDR3 measures 14 amino acids. Germline-derived CDR1 and CDR2 are SGHDT and YYEEEE. The CDR3 spells CASSFGSGTSEQYF.

CDR3 amino acids: CSAWTGYGGYTF. The CDR3 coding sequence is TGCAGTGCTTGGACAGGGTATGGAGGCTACACCTTC. This sequence joins TRBV20-1 and TRBJ1-2, with 8 bases aligning to TRBD1. The J segment lost 8 bases and the V segment lost 5 bases, leaving 7 bases of the junction unmatched. CDR3 length: 12 amino acids. Germline CDR1 DFQATT, CDR2 SNEGSKA (reference sequence).

This clonotype occurred once. This chain uses TRBV12-5 with TRBJ2-7; D might be TRBD1 (6 bases). Germline V gene data show CDR1 as LGHNT and CDR2 as FRNRAP. Trimming pared 2 bases from V and 0 bases from J, leaving 14 bases between. CDR3 length: 16 residues. The CDR3, as DNA: TGTGCTAGTGGTTTGTACACAGGGTGGCCCTCCTACGAGCAGTACTTC. It encodes CASGLYTGWPSYEQYF.

The rearrangement links TRBV5-1 to TRBJ1-2; 8 bases align to TRBD1. Trimming cost V 0 bases and J 9 bases; bases outside gene matches: 4. The CDR3 loop spans 13 amino acids. Per the germline V gene, CDR1 is SGHRS and CDR2 is YFSETQ. As DNA, the CDR3 is TGCGCCAGCAGCTTGGAACAGGGGGATCGCTACACCTTC. Translation: CASSLEQGDRYTF.

The chain combines TRBV24-1 with TRBJ2-3; D uncertain. Germline-derived CDR1 and CDR2 are KGHDR and SFDVKD. The V gene lost 1 base and the J gene lost 0 bases, with 1 base spanning the gap. The CDR3 runs 13 residues. The CDR3 region is CATSDFSTDTQYF. The CDR3 DNA follows: TGTGCCACCAGTGATTTTAGCACAGATACGCAGTATTTT.

The V call is TRBV7-7, the J call TRBJ2-1; 7 bases agree with TRBD1. The CDR3 sequence is 14 residues long. CDR1 SSHAT and CDR2 FNYEAQ come from the germline V gene (reference sequence). V lost 5 bases to trimming and J lost 6 bases; unmatched junction nucleotides: 7. CDR3 DNA: TGTGCCAGCAGCAACAACCGGGACAGCAATGAGCAGTTCTTC. Protein product: CASSNNRDSNEQFF.

The CDR3 DNA sequence: TGTGCCAGCAGCTTATACTCTGGAAACACCATATATTTT. Its protein is CASSLYSGNTIYF. The chain has TRBV7-2 and TRBJ1-3; D call uncertain. The CDR3 has 13 amino acids. In germline, CDR1 is SGHTA, CDR2 FQGNSA. V was clipped by 2 bases and J by 0 bases, with 2 bases between them. Complete variable domain (other parts from reference TRBV7-2 and TRBJ1-3): GAGVSQSPSNKVTEKGKDVELRCDPISGHTALYWYRQSLGQGLEFLIYFQGNSAPDKSGLPSDRFSAERTGGSVSTLTIQRTQQEDSAVYLCASSLYSGNTIYFGEGSWLTVV.

The chain combines TRBV12-3 or TRBV12-4 with TRBJ1-4; D gene uncertain. CDR3 length: 15 amino acids. V was trimmed by 6 bases and J by 0 bases, leaving 11 bases between them. The CDR3 protein is CASSKYRATNEKLFF. The CDR3 bases are TGTGCCAGCAGCAAATACAGAGCAACTAATGAAAAACTGTTTTTT.